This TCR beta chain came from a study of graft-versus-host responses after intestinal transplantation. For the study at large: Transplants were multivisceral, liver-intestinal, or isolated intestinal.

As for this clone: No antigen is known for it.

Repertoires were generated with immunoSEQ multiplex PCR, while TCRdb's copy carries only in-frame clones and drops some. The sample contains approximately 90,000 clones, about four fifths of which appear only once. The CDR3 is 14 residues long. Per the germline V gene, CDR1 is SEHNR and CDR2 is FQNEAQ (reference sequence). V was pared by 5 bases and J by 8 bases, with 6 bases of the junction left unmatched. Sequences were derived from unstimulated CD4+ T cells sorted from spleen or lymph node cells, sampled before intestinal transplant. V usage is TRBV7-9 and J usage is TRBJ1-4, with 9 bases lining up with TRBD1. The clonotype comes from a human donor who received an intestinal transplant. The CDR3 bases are TGTGCCAGCAGCCAGGACAGGGGTAACGAAAAACTGTTTTTT. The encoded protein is CASSQDRGNEKLFF.